These 2 T cell receptor beta chains were sequenced from one sample in a study of human T cells and chemical hapten exposure. Each CDR3 protein gets one entry after TCRdb re-called the RACE reads with MiXCR. The sample lists a few hundred thousand distinct CDR3 sequences, approximately 5.8% seen once, with around 8% in the top ten. The time point was: pre-sensitization, week 0. This sample's treatment: therapeutic diphenylcyclopropenone sensitization with weekly scalp DPC. This specimen consisted of whole blood, obtained in connection with sensitization to the hapten diphenylcyclopropenone (DPC). The receptors originated from a woman younger than 30 with alopecia areata. Some clones in this sample may be carry-over from other donors' samples.

This clonotype was recorded at least ten times. V and J are TRBV6-5 and TRBJ1-1; the D gene is possibly TRBD1 (6 bases). Trimming removed 7 bases from V and 6 bases from J, with 18 bases in between. CDR3 length equals 14 residues. The germline V gene has CDR1 MNHEY and CDR2 SVGAGI. The CDR3 DNA follows: TGTGCCAGCACCTCACCGACAGGTTGGCCTGAAGCTTTCTTT. This gives the protein CASTSPTGWPEAFF.

This clonotype was recorded many times. The chain employs TRBV14 and TRBJ2-7; 10 positions match TRBD1. V trimming: 4 bases; J trimming: 4 bases; junction bases outside the gene matches: 7. The CDR3 consists of 15 residues. Germline CDR1 and CDR2: SGHDN and FVKESK. The CDR3 region has the DNA TGTGCCAGCAGCCTACAGGGACAGGGGTTTTACGAGCAGTACTTC. Its protein is CASSLQGQGFYEQYF.